This T cell receptor beta chain stems from a study of human T cells and chemical hapten exposure. This clonotype has more than one count but fewer than ten. The antigen remains undetermined. Findings and caveats of the study: PT1 expanded TCR counts and patch test score correlated positively.

V lost 6 bases and J lost 5; bases outside the gene matches: 14. This CDR3 contains 16 residues. Germline V CDR1 and CDR2: MNHEY, SVGAGI. Time point here: patch test 1, 2 weeks after DPC sensitization. The treatment: therapeutic diphenylcyclopropenone sensitization with weekly scalp DPC. TCRdb redid the calling of the RACE reads with MiXCR, one entry per CDR3 protein. The repertoire holds tens of thousands of distinct CDR3 sequences, with 10% as singletons. The receptor was derived from a woman aged 50 to 60 with alopecia areata. Some clones in this sample may be carry-over from other donors' samples. The sample in question was whole blood, obtained in connection with sensitization to the hapten diphenylcyclopropenone (DPC). The genes are TRBV6-5 and TRBJ2-5; 8 bases match TRBD1. The CDR3: CASRKERQGPAETQYF. The CDR3 bases are TGTGCCAGCAGGAAAGAGAGACAGGGGCCAGCCGAGACCCAGTACTTC.